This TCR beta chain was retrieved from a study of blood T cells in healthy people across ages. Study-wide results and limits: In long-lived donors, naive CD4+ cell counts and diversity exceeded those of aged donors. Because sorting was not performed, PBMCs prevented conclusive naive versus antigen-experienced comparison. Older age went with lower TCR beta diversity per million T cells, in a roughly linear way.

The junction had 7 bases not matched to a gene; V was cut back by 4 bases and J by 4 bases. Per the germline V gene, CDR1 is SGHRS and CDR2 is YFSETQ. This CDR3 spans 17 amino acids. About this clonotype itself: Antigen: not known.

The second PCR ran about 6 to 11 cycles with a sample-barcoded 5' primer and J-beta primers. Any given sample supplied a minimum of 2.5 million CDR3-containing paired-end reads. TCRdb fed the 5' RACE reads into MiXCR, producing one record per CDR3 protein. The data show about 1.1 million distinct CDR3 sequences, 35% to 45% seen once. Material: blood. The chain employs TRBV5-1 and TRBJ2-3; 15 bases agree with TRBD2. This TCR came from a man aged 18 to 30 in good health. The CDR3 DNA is TGCGCCAGCAGCACCGGACTAGCGGGGGGGCTAGCAGATACGCAGTATTTT. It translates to CASSTGLAGGLADTQYF.